This is a list of T cell receptor beta chains from one sample in a study of T-cell reconstitution after alpha-beta-depleted transplantation in children. TCRdb ran MiXCR on the PCR reads and lists one entry per CDR3 protein. Altogether about 590,000 distinct CDR3 sequences are present, approximately 13% being singletons, with the ten largest covering approximately 2.1%. Here the sequenced sample was PBMCs, mostly from graft donor cells, taken 360 days after TCRalphabeta/CD19-depleted stem cell transplant. The receptors here all came from a male patient younger than 18 who had a stem cell transplant for acute myeloid leukemia, so the T cells may come from the graft donor. Each CDR3 is given without its conserved first and last residue. Each record gives: V gene, CDR3 length, D gene, CDR3 protein. D genes are given only for firm matches.

v_call: TRBV25-1; cdr3_length: 12; d_call: -; cdr3_aa: ASSSVGQNYEQY
v_call: TRBV27; cdr3_length: 10; d_call: -; cdr3_aa: ASRTSSYEQY
v_call: TRBV4-3; cdr3_length: 13; d_call: -; cdr3_aa: ASSQVGTHQETQY
v_call: TRBV12-3/TRBV12-4; cdr3_length: 12; d_call: TRBD1; cdr3_aa: ASSWTHRGTEAF
v_call: TRBV4-3; cdr3_length: 15; d_call: -; cdr3_aa: ASSQEVVAVYTGELF
v_call: TRBV27; cdr3_length: 13; d_call: -; cdr3_aa: ASSPKLGPRHEQF
v_call: TRBV20-1; cdr3_length: 12; d_call: -; cdr3_aa: SAREGQGPHTQY
v_call: TRBV20-1; cdr3_length: 13; d_call: TRBD2; cdr3_aa: SVPTSGGNYNEQF
v_call: TRBV5-5; cdr3_length: 14; d_call: -; cdr3_aa: ASSLSPVAGSYEQY
v_call: TRBV4-1; cdr3_length: 14; d_call: -; cdr3_aa: ASSRGEGSSTDTQY
v_call: TRBV28; cdr3_length: 13; d_call: TRBD1; cdr3_aa: ASSFSGTGHNEQF
v_call: TRBV20-1; cdr3_length: 12; d_call: -; cdr3_aa: SANDYAPTYEQY
v_call: TRBV7-2; cdr3_length: 11; d_call: -; cdr3_aa: ASSHQGSYEQY
v_call: TRBV28; cdr3_length: 14; d_call: -; cdr3_aa: ASSLVSGEQSYEQY
v_call: TRBV4-3; cdr3_length: 15; d_call: TRBD2; cdr3_aa: ASSPGTSGSYTDTQY